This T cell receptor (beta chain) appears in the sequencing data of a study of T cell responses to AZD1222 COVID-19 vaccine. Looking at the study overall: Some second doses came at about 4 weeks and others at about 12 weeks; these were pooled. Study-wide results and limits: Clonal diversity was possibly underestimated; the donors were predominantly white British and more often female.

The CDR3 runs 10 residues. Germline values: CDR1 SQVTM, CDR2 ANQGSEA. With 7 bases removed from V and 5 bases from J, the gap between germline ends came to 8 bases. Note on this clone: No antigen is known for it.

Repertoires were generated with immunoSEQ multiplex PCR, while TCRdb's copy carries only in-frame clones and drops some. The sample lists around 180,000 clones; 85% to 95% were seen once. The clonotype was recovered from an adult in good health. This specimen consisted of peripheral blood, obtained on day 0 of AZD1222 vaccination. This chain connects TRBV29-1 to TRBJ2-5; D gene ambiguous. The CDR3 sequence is CSAGWETQYF. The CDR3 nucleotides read TGCAGCGCAGGTTGGGAGACCCAGTACTTC. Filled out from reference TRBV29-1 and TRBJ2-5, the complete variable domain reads SAVISQKPSRDICQRGTSLTIQCQVDSQVTMMFWYRQQPGQSLTLIATANQGSEATYESGFVIDKFPISRPNLTFSTLTVSNMSPEDSSIYLCSAGWETQYFGPGTRLLVL.